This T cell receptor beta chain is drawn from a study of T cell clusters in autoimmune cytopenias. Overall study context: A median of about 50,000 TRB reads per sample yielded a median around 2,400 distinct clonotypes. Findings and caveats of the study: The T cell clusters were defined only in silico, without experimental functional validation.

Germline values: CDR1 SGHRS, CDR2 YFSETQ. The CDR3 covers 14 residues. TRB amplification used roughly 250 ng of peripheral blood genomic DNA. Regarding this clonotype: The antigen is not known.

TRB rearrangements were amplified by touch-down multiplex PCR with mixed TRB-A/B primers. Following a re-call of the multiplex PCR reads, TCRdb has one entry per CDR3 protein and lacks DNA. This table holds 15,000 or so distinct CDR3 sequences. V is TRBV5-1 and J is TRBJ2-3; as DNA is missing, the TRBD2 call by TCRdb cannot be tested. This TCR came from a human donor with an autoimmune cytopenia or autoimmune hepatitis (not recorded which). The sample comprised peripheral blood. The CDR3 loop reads CASSRGSSTDTQYF.